The 27 T cell receptor beta chains listed next were all sequenced from one sample in a study of cytomegalovirus exposure and HLA in healthy donors. Primers for the PCR totalled 60 Vbeta and 13 Jbeta. Sequencing used immunoSEQ multiplex PCR; TCRdb keeps in-frame clones, though not all of them. This sample carries approximately 170,000 clones, 85% of them seen once, and the ten largest clones take 1%. Input material: PBMCs. The receptors originated from a boy aged 2 to 10 in good health and CMV-seronegative.

The V and J genes are TRBV7-9 and TRBJ2-3; TRBD1 matches at 8 bases. The J segment lost 2 bases and the V segment lost 5 bases, leaving 12 bases of the junction unmatched. Germline V gives CDR1 SEHNR, CDR2 FQNEAQ (reference sequence). The CDR3 is made up of 17 amino acids. CDR3 in amino acids: CASSPATGVTLTDTQYF. CDR3 in DNA: TGTGCCAGCAGCCCAGCGACAGGGGTAACCCTCACAGATACGCAGTATTTT.

This clone is a singleton in its sample. One end of the junction varies from germline; a read error may be responsible. Other DNA sequences in the same sample also yield this CDR3. J is TRBJ2-5 and V is TRBV6-1, with D possibly being TRBD2 (5 bases). Germline CDR1 MNHNS, CDR2 SASEGT. The CDR3 sequence is 16 residues long. The CDR3, as DNA: TGCGCCAGCAGTGAAATCTTAGGCCGGGGATTGGAGACCCAGTACTTC. This encodes CASSEILGRGLETQYF.

This clone has just one count. The chain recombines TRBV10-3 with TRBJ2-1; D possibly corresponds to TRBD2 (6 bases). The CDR3 runs 14 residues. The V end lost 2 bases, the J end lost 10 bases, and 15 bases lay between the germline ends. Looked up from germline, CDR1 is ENHRY and CDR2 is SYGVKD. The CDR3: CAISEPRLVGEQFF. CDR3 coding DNA: TGTGCCATCAGTGAGCCGCGACTAGTGGGGGAGCAGTTCTTC.

The chain carries TRBV28 and TRBJ2-1; 11 nucleotides match TRBD2. Germline loops: CDR1 MDHEN, CDR2 SYDVKM. V lost 8 bases, J lost 7 bases, and 10 bases stayed unmatched. This CDR3 contains 15 residues. CDR3 in DNA: TGTGCCAGCTCTATACTAGCGGGAGAGAGTAATGAGCAGTTCTTC. This translates into CASSILAGESNEQFF.

The genes are TRBV7-6 and TRBJ2-2; 8 nucleotides agree with TRBD2. The CDR3 loop spans 16 amino acids. Germline V gene sequence: CDR1 SGHVS, CDR2 FNYEAQ. J gave up 0 bases and V 6 bases, and 6 bases lay outside the gene matches. The CDR3 here is CASSLDSGANTGELFF. The CDR3, as DNA: TGTGCCAGCAGTCTAGATAGCGGGGCGAACACCGGGGAGCTGTTTTTT. Full variable domain (remainder filled in from reference TRBV7-6 and TRBJ2-2): GAGVSQSPRYKVTKRGQDVALRCDPISGHVSLYWYRQALGQGPEFLTYFNYEAQQDKSGLPNDRFSAERPEGSISTLTIQRTEQRDSAMYRCASSLDSGANTGELFFGEGSRLTVL.

This chain uses TRBV30 with TRBJ2-5; weak D call: TRBD1 (5 bases). With 2 bases removed from V and 2 bases from J, the gap between germline ends came to 9 bases. Germline V gene lookup returns CDR1 GTSNPN and CDR2 SVGIG (reference sequence). The CDR3 is 13 amino acids. Here the CDR3 DNA reads TGTGCCTGGAGTAGGTACAGGCAAGAGACCCAGTACTTC. Protein: CAWSRYRQETQYF.

V gene TRBV4-1 combines with J gene TRBJ2-1; 12 bases map to TRBD2. This CDR3 is built from 19 residues. CDR1 is MGHRA, CDR2 YSYEKL, per germline. Trimming removed 0 bases from V and 6 bases from J; junction bases left unmatched: 12. CDR3 sequence: CASSQDVLAGGPPFNEQFF. The CDR3 nucleotides read TGCGCCAGCAGCCAAGATGTACTAGCGGGAGGCCCTCCCTTCAATGAGCAGTTCTTC.

V and J are TRBV5-6 and TRBJ1-3, with D perhaps TRBD1 (6 bases). Trimming cost V 0 bases and J 7 bases, with 11 bases left between them. Germline V gene sequence: CDR1 SGHDT, CDR2 YYEEEE. The CDR3 has 14 residues. CDR3 region: CASSLASGENTIYF. The CDR3 region has the DNA TGTGCCAGCAGCTTGGCCTCAGGGGAGAACACCATATATTTT.

Notes on this clone: The same CDR3 is also encoded by other DNA sequences in this sample. This chain uses TRBV30 with TRBJ1-2; possibly TRBD1 for D (6 bases). The V gene's germline CDR1 is GTSNPN and CDR2 SVGIG (reference sequence). The ends were cut back, 1 base at V and 2 bases at J, with 14 bases in the middle. This CDR3 comprises 15 residues. CDR3 residues: CAWSEHGGPNYGYTF. DNA for the CDR3: TGTGCCTGGAGTGAGCATGGGGGCCCGAACTATGGCTACACCTTC.

Regarding this clone: At one end, the junction sequence differs from germline, possibly due to a read error. The rearrangement links TRBV16 to TRBJ1-2; D gene unclear. CDR1 KGHSY and CDR2 FQNENV come from the germline V gene. CDR3 length: 12 residues. The CDR3 DNA reads as TGTGCCAGCAGCCAAAAACGGATGACACTTAACTTC. Translated: CASSQKRMTLNF.

This chain links TRBV5-1 with TRBJ1-6; TRBD1 matches at 8 bases. V dropped 5 bases and J dropped 6; count of bases not matched to a gene: 4. Looked up from germline, CDR1 is SGHRS and CDR2 is YFSETQ. The CDR3 is 14 amino acids. CDR3 residues: CASRADRANSPLHF. CDR3 bases: TGCGCCAGCAGGGCGGACAGGGCTAATTCACCCCTCCACTTT.

The rearrangement links TRBV11-2 to TRBJ2-3; no firm D call. The CDR3 runs to 15 residues. Trimming stripped 1 base from V and 3 bases from J, with 11 bases between. Germline loops: CDR1 SGHAT, CDR2 FQNNGV. The CDR3 spells CASSLARTKTDTQYF. In DNA form, the CDR3 reads TGTGCCAGCAGCTTAGCCAGAACTAAGACAGATACGCAGTATTTT.

This chain links TRBV4-2 with TRBJ1-3, with a tentative D call TRBD1 (5 bases). This CDR3 has 16 amino acids. Germline lookup yields CDR1 LGHNA and CDR2 YNFKEQ. V lost 0 bases and J lost 2, with 11 bases in between. The CDR3 protein is CASSQEGGRAGNTIYF. The CDR3 bases are TGTGCCAGCAGCCAAGAGGGGGGGAGGGCTGGAAACACCATATATTTT.

The J gene is TRBJ1-2, the V gene TRBV10-1, with a weak D call TRBD1 (5 bases). The germline CDR1 and CDR2 sequences are WNHNN and SYGVQD (reference sequence). Trimming left V 3 bases short and J 6 bases short, with 11 bases between. The CDR3 is 13 amino acids. CDR3 region: CASSDRGTDGYTF. CDR3 coding DNA: TGCGCCAGCAGTGATCGGGGGACGGATGGCTACACCTTC.

V usage is TRBV5-5 and J usage is TRBJ2-5; 8 bases match TRBD1. Germline-derived CDR1 and CDR2 are SGHKS and YYEKEE (reference sequence). V was pared by 0 bases and J by 5 bases, with 3 bases of the junction left unmatched. The CDR3 totals 14 residues. Here the CDR3 reads CASSLDRGRETQYF. CDR3 coding DNA: TGTGCCAGCAGCTTGGACAGGGGGAGGGAGACCCAGTACTTC.

This clone appeared once. The chain links TRBV4-1 to TRBJ1-5, with D possibly matching TRBD1 (6 bases). The CDR3 is made up of 16 amino acids. CDR1 and CDR2 from the germline V gene are MGHRA and YSYEKL. Trimming took 1 base from V and 0 from J, leaving 10 bases between them. The CDR3 sequence is CASSQVTGLSNQPQHF. Written as DNA, the CDR3 is TGCGCCAGCAGCCAAGTCACAGGGCTTAGCAATCAGCCCCAGCATTTT.

V and J are TRBV6-5 and TRBJ2-2; 7 bases map to TRBD2. The CDR3 length is 15 residues. V lost 4 bases, J lost 7 bases, and 9 bases stayed unmatched. Germline-derived CDR1 and CDR2 are MNHEY and SVGAGI. The CDR3 spells CASSLWGGEGGELFF. The CDR3 bases are TGTGCCAGCAGTTTGTGGGGAGGGGAAGGCGGGGAGCTGTTTTTT.

The genes are TRBV7-2 and TRBJ1-1; a weak D match, TRBD1 (5 bases). Germline CDR1 SGHTA, CDR2 FQGNSA. Trimming removed 3 bases from V and 0 bases from J, with 8 bases in between. CDR3 length: 14 residues. CDR3 in DNA: TGTGCCAGCAGCTTTCGGGGGTTGAACACTGAAGCTTTCTTT. Its protein product is CASSFRGLNTEAFF.

V gene TRBV5-6 combines with J gene TRBJ1-1; 8 bases are shared with TRBD1. The V segment lost 3 bases and the J segment 3 bases; nucleotides outside the gene matches: 7. This CDR3 has 15 residues. CDR1 SGHDT and CDR2 YYEEEE come from the germline V gene. This chain's CDR3 is CASSSLTGEDTEAFF. CDR3 in DNA: TGTGCCAGCAGCTCCTTGACAGGGGAAGACACTGAAGCTTTCTTT.

A word on this clone: One end of the junction varies from germline; a read error may be responsible. The chain joins TRBV7-9 to TRBJ2-3, with 10 bases identical to TRBD1. Germline V lookup: CDR1 SEHNR, CDR2 FQNEAQ (reference sequence). The CDR3 extends over 15 amino acids. The CDR3 loop reads CSSRGDRGRTDTQYF. The CDR3 DNA follows: TGTTCCAGCAGAGGGGACAGGGGTAGGACAGATACGCAGTATTTT.

The sample holds a few counts of this clone. The rearrangement uses TRBV29-1 and TRBJ1-5; no clear D gene. Trimming shortened V by 4 bases and J by 0 bases, and 7 bases separated the two germline ends. In germline, CDR1 is SQVTM, CDR2 ANQGSEA. The CDR3 contains 13 residues. CDR3 region: CSVGAGSNQPQHF. The CDR3 DNA reads TGCAGCGTTGGTGCGGGTAGCAATCAGCCCCAGCATTTT.

This clone appeared a single time. V gene TRBV19 combines with J gene TRBJ1-4; 8 positions agree with TRBD1. The CDR3 sequence is 14 residues long. With V trimmed by 5 bases and J by 8 bases, 7 bases remained unmatched. Germline CDR1 is LNHDA and CDR2 is SQIVND (reference sequence). The CDR3 here is CASSAGGAGEKLFF. The CDR3 DNA reads as TGTGCCAGTAGTGCAGGGGGCGCAGGGGAAAAACTGTTTTTT.

The chain uses TRBV11-2 and TRBJ1-6; TRBD1 matches at 8 bases. The J segment lost 8 bases and the V segment lost 5 bases, leaving 8 bases of the junction unmatched. The CDR3 has 15 amino acids. Per the germline V gene, CDR1 is SGHAT and CDR2 is FQNNGV. CDR3 nucleotide sequence: TGTGCCAGCAGCCGGGCGGGGACAGGCTATTCACCCCTCCACTTT. As protein: CASSRAGTGYSPLHF.

The chain links TRBV5-1 to TRBJ2-1, with D uncertain. Germline CDR1 and CDR2: SGHRS and YFSETQ. CDR3 length: 15 amino acids. Trimming removed 1 base at V and 0 bases at J, with 8 bases between. CDR3 sequence reads: CASSLTETSYNEQFF. The DNA of the CDR3 is TGCGCCAGCAGCTTGACAGAAACCTCCTACAATGAGCAGTTCTTC.

The table lists this clone with a few counts. The chain couples TRBV18 to TRBJ2-1, with 11 bases identical to TRBD2. Germline V gene sequence: CDR1 KGHSH, CDR2 LQKENI. After removal of 3 bases from V and 9 bases from J, the junction contained 13 bases not matched to a gene. This CDR3 region has 17 residues. CDR3 DNA sequence: TGTGCCAGCTCACCCTTACTAGCGGGAGTCCCGCACAGTGAGCAGTTCTTC. Encoded protein: CASSPLLAGVPHSEQFF.

The chain joins TRBV30 to TRBJ1-1; 11 positions agree with TRBD1. Germline loops: CDR1 GTSNPN, CDR2 SVGIG (reference sequence). V lost 4 bases to trimming and J lost 4 bases; unmatched junction nucleotides: 17. CDR3 length: 18 residues. CDR3 sequence reads: CAWNGQGAKQRGGTEAFF. CDR3 DNA sequence: TGTGCCTGGAATGGACAGGGGGCGAAGCAGCGGGGGGGCACTGAAGCTTTCTTT. The full variable domain, completed using reference TRBV30 and TRBJ1-1, is SQTIHQWPATLVQPVGSPLSLECTVEGTSNPNLYWYRQAAGRGLQLLFYSVGIGQISSEVPQNLSASRPQDRQFILSSKKLLLSDSGFYLCAWNGQGAKQRGGTEAFFGQGTRLTVV.

V and J are TRBV6-1 and TRBJ1-2; perhaps TRBD1 as D (6 bases). The CDR3 is made up of 11 amino acids. V was cut by 6 bases and J by 8 bases, with 10 bases left in between. Germline V gives CDR1 MNHNS, CDR2 SASEGT. DNA of the CDR3: TGTGCCAGCAGCCTCGGACAGGGCTACACCTTC. Its translation: CASSLGQGYTF.